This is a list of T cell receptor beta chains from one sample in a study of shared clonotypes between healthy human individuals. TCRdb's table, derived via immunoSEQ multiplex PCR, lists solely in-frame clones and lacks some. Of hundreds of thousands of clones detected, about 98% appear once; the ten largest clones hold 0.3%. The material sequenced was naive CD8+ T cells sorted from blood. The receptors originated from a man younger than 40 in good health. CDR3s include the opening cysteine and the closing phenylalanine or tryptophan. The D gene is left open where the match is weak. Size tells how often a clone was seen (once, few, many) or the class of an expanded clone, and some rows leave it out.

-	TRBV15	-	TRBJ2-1	CATSYQGNEQFF	TGTGCCACGTCCTATCAGGGAAATGAGCAGTTCTTC
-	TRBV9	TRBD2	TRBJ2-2	CASSDIAGGLTGELFF	TGTGCCAGCAGCGATATAGCGGGAGGGCTCACCGGGGAGCTGTTTTTT
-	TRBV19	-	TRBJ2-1	CASMVMGSSYNEQFF	TGTGCCAGCATGGTGATGGGGAGCTCCTACAATGAGCAGTTCTTC
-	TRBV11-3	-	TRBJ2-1	CASSPGRGEQFF	TGTGCCAGCAGCCCAGGCCGCGGGGAGCAGTTCTTC
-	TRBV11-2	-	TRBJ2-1	CASSPGTLWNEQFF	TGTGCCAGCAGCCCAGGGACTCTGTGGAATGAGCAGTTCTTC
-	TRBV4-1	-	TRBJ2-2	CASSLTQWRDQAGELFF	TGCGCCAGCAGCCTAACCCAGTGGCGGGATCAGGCCGGGGAGCTGTTTTTT
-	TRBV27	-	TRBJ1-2	CASGPDGRSTF	TGTGCCAGTGGCCCCGACGGTCGAAGTACCTTC
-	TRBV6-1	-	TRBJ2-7	CASSEYILVAEQYF	TGTGCCAGCAGTGAATATATTCTAGTCGCGGAGCAGTACTTC
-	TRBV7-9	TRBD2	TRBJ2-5	CASSPRLAGDQETQYF	TGTGCCAGCAGCCCTCGACTAGCGGGAGACCAAGAGACCCAGTACTTC
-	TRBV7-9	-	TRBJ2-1	CASSILAPEQFF	TGTGCCAGCAGCATTCTAGCGCCTGAGCAGTTCTTC
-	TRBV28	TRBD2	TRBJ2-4	CASSLEGRLAGDIQYF	TGTGCCAGCAGTTTAGAAGGCCGACTAGCGGGAGACATTCAGTACTTC
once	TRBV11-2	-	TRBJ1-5	CASSLGSQGINQPQHF	TGTGCCAGCAGCTTAGGGAGCCAGGGCATCAATCAGCCCCAGCATTTT
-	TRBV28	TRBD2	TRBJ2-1	CASSFRGRAYNEQFF	TGTGCCAGCAGTTTTCGCGGGAGGGCTTACAATGAGCAGTTCTTC
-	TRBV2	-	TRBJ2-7	CASRGRVDEQYF	TGTGCCAGCCGGGGGCGAGTGGACGAGCAGTACTTC
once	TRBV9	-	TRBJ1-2	CASSVGRPLGYGYTF	TGTGCCAGCAGCGTAGGACGGCCGCTCGGCTATGGCTACACCTTC
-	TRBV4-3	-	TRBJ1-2	CASSQDRAGNYGYTF	TGCGCCAGCAGCCAAGATAGGGCAGGAAACTATGGCTACACCTTC
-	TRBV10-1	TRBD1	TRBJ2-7	CASGTGWEQYF	TGCGCCAGCGGGACAGGGTGGGAGCAGTACTTC
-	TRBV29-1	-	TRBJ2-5	CSVDRGGETQYF	TGCAGCGTTGACAGGGGCGGAGAGACCCAGTACTTC
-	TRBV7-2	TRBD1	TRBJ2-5	CASRQTGGGETQYF	TGTGCCAGCAGGCAGACAGGGGGCGGAGAGACCCAGTACTTC
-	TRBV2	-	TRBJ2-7	CASSEGPVQVAYEQYF	TGTGCCAGCAGTGAAGGTCCCGTGCAGGTGGCCTACGAGCAGTACTTC
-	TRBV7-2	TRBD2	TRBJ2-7	CASSRTGGRYEQYF	TGTGCCAGCAGCCGCACGGGAGGACGCTACGAGCAGTACTTC
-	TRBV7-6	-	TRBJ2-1	CASSLMSPEQFF	TGTGCCAGCAGCTTAATGTCGCCTGAGCAGTTCTTC
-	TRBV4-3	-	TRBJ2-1	CASSQGAVGNEQFF	TGCGCCAGCAGCCAAGGAGCCGTAGGGAATGAGCAGTTCTTC
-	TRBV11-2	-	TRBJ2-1	CASSQATGQLYEQFF	TGTGCCAGCAGCCAAGCCACAGGGCAGTTGTATGAGCAGTTCTTC
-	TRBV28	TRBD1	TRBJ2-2	CASSDGQGPLTGELFF	TGTGCCAGCAGTGACGGACAGGGGCCTCTCACCGGGGAGCTGTTTTTT
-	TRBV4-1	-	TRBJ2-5	CASRGGRGPAGQYF	TGCGCCAGCCGCGGAGGCAGGGGCCCTGCGGGGCAGTACTTC
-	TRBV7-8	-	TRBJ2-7	CASSLDLGSGFSYEQYF	TGTGCCAGCAGCTTAGATCTTGGGTCTGGATTCTCCTACGAGCAGTACTTC
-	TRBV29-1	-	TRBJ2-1	CSVWGSYNEQFF	TGCAGCGTGTGGGGGAGTTACAATGAGCAGTTCTTC
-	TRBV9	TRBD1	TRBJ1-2	CASSVDTTGGTYGYTF	TGTGCCAGCAGCGTTGATACCACAGGGGGTACCTATGGCTACACCTTC
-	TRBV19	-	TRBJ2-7	CASSTTGIANEQYF	TGTGCCAGTAGTACTACAGGGATAGCAAACGAGCAGTACTTC
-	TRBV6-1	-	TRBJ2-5	CASSEPSRLKETQYF	TGTGCCAGCAGTGAACCCAGCAGGCTCAAGGAGACCCAGTACTTC
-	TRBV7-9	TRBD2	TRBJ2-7	CASSVSGSSYEQYF	TGTGCCAGCAGCGTTAGCGGGAGCTCCTACGAGCAGTACTTC
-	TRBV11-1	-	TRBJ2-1	CASSRPDYNEQFF	TGTGCCAGCAGCCGCCCAGACTACAATGAGCAGTTCTTC
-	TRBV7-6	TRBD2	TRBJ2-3	CASSLVAGSTDTQYF	TGTGCCAGCAGCTTAGTAGCGGGAAGCACAGATACGCAGTATTTT
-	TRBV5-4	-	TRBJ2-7	CASSLWGNAYEQYF	TGTGCCAGCAGCTTGTGGGGGAACGCCTACGAGCAGTACTTC
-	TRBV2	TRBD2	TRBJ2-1	CASSVFFAGALGNEQFF	TGTGCCAGCAGTGTATTTTTTGCGGGAGCGCTCGGGAATGAGCAGTTCTTC
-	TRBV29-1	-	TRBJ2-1	CSVEHHNEQFF	TGCAGCGTTGAACACCACAATGAGCAGTTCTTC
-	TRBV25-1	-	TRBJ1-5	CASRAPGGNQPQHF	TGTGCCAGCAGAGCCCCGGGGGGCAATCAGCCCCAGCATTTT
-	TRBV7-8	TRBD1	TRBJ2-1	CASSTRQGDSSYNEQFF	TGTGCCAGCAGCACGAGACAGGGGGATAGCTCCTACAATGAGCAGTTCTTC
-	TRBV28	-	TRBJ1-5	CASSLFGQANQPQHF	TGTGCCAGCAGTTTATTTGGCCAGGCCAATCAGCCCCAGCATTTT
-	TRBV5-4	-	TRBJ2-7	CASSSTLSSYEQYF	TGTGCCAGCAGCTCGACACTGAGCTCCTACGAGCAGTACTTC
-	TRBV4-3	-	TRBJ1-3	CASSQDWGGGAGNTIYF	TGCGCCAGCAGCCAAGATTGGGGTGGAGGGGCTGGAAACACCATATATTTT
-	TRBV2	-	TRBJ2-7	CASSSGEQYF	TGTGCCAGCAGTAGCGGCGAGCAGTACTTC
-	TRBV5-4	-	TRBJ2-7	CASSPLGDVLDEQYF	TGTGCCAGCAGCCCCTTAGGGGACGTACTAGACGAGCAGTACTTC
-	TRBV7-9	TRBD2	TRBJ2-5	CASSLASAGVVTQYF	TGTGCCAGCAGCTTAGCTTCGGCGGGAGTGGTGACCCAGTACTTC
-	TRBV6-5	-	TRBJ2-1	CASSYRYAGEQFF	TGTGCCAGCAGTTATCGGTACGCGGGTGAGCAGTTCTTC
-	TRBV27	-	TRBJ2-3	CASSTSLRAGDTQYF	TGTGCCAGCAGTACCTCCTTACGGGCGGGAGATACGCAGTATTTT
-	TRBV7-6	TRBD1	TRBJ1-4	CASSLEGGEKLFF	TGTGCCAGCAGCTTAGAAGGGGGCGAAAAACTGTTTTTT
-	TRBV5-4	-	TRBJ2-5	CASSLLPARWEETQYF	TGTGCCAGCAGCTTGTTGCCAGCCCGGTGGGAAGAGACCCAGTACTTC
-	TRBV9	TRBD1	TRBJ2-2	CASSAAPGQVFTGELFF	TGTGCCAGCAGCGCAGCACCGGGACAGGTATTCACCGGGGAGCTGTTTTTT
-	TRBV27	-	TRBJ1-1	CASSLGVRNTEAFF	TGTGCCAGCAGTTTGGGAGTGAGGAACACTGAAGCTTTCTTT
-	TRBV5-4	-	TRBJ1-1	CASSSQGDTEAFF	TGTGCCAGCAGTTCACAGGGCGACACTGAAGCTTTCTTT
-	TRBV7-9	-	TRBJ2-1	CASNPTSSYNEQFF	TGTGCCAGCAACCCTACAAGCTCCTACAATGAGCAGTTCTTC
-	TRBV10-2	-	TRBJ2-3	CASSERQGTDTQYF	TGCGCCAGCAGTGAGCGCCAGGGCACGGATACGCAGTATTTT
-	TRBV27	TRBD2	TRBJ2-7	CASSDPRLASQQYF	TGTGCCAGCAGTGACCCTAGACTAGCTTCTCAGCAGTACTTC
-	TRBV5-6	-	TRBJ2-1	CASSPWTAYPTEQFF	TGTGCCAGCAGCCCCTGGACAGCCTATCCCACTGAGCAGTTCTTC
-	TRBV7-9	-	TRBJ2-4	CASSLGAGLAKNIQYF	TGTGCCAGCAGCTTAGGGGCAGGGCTAGCCAAAAACATTCAGTACTTC
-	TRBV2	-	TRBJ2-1	CASSGWVGHNEQFF	TGTGCCAGCAGTGGGTGGGTAGGACACAATGAGCAGTTCTTC
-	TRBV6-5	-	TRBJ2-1	CASSYYSYNEQFF	TGTGCCAGCAGTTATTACAGCTACAATGAGCAGTTCTTC
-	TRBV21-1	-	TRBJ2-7	CASRVLSSTYEQYF	TGTGCCAGCAGGGTACTCTCGTCCACCTACGAGCAGTACTTC